What follows is one T cell receptor (beta chain) and its context. TCRdb ran MiXCR on the RT-PCR reads and lists one entry per CDR3 protein. The sample carries hundreds of thousands of distinct CDR3 sequences, around 14% recorded once. CDR1 and CDR2 (germline): MNHEY, SMNVEV (reference sequence). This CDR3 spans 16 amino acids. The ends were cut back, 6 bases at V and 7 bases at J, with 22 bases in the middle. The chain recombines TRBV27 with TRBJ2-1, with a possible D match to TRBD2 (7 bases). This clonotype originated in a female donor in good health, serving as a healthy control. Sample: memory CD4+ T cells from blood. The CDR3 sequence: CASRIMGRGLGNEQFF. The CDR3 bases are TGTGCCAGCAGAATAATGGGGAGGGGGTTGGGAAATGAGCAGTTCTTC.